One and the same sample provided the 10 T cell receptor beta chains below, sequenced in a study of beta chain features in type 1 diabetes (dated by TCRdb to between 2018 and 2020). On the study overall, not on this receptor specifically: A moderate but significant shortening of TCRB CDR3 length was observed in type 1 diabetes patients in all four CD4+ subsets.

To prepare the library, the immunoSEQ multiplex PCR assay was applied. The entire amount of isolated RNA was reverse transcribed using the High Capacity cDNA Reverse Transcription Kit, so the sequenced TCRB transcripts were expressed ones. Drawn from immuneACCESS, this table holds only the in-frame rearrangements with V and J called that TCRdb kept. Clones are partly lost; checked studies trace under half to an unresolved V gene and leave the rest unexplained. The sample includes 250,000 to 300,000 clones, with around an eighth observed a single time. The leading ten clones occupy 0.015% to 0.02% of the sample. No cognate antigen is known for these TCRs. The sample was naive CD4+ T cells from blood. The cell subset or site label, read with the paper, signifies: true naive CD4+ T cells. The receptor set was obtained from a man aged 30 to 45 with type 1 diabetes.

V and J are TRBV4-3 and TRBJ2-1; weak D call: TRBD2 (6 bases). Looked up from germline, CDR1 is LGHNA and CDR2 is YSLEER. This CDR3 contains 15 residues. The V end was cut by 4 bases, the J end by 0 bases, with 10 bases between. The CDR3 spells CASSPSASSYNEQFF. For the CDR3, the DNA is TGCGCCAGCAGCCCTAGCGCGAGCTCCTACAATGAGCAGTTCTTC.

This clone was seen only a few times. This chain connects TRBV7-2 to TRBJ2-5; D ambiguous. Per the germline V gene, CDR1 is SGHTA and CDR2 is FQGNSA. The CDR3 consists of 13 residues. The ends were cut back, 5 bases at V and 1 base at J, with 8 bases in the middle. Written as DNA, the CDR3 is TGTGCCAGCAGCGTTGGCTTCCAAGAGACCCAGTACTTC. As protein: CASSVGFQETQYF.

Concerning this clone: The identical CDR3 is also encoded by other nucleotide sequences in the sample. The chain combines TRBV5-1 with TRBJ1-2, with TRBD1 matching 11 bases. Germline V gene data show CDR1 as SGHRS and CDR2 as YFSETQ. J was trimmed by 7 bases and V by 3 bases; bases with no gene match: 5. The CDR3 runs to 14 residues. In DNA, the CDR3 is TGCGCCAGCAGCTCCGGACAGGGGGCGGTTGGCTACACCTTC. It specifies CASSSGQGAVGYTF.

The rearrangement joins TRBV27 to TRBJ2-6; a possible D gene is TRBD1 (5 bases). The V end was cut by 5 bases, the J end by 0 bases, with 5 bases between. The CDR3 spans 14 residues. Germline CDR1 and CDR2: MNHEY and SMNVEV (reference sequence). CDR3 amino acids: CASSDSSGANVLTF. DNA for the CDR3: TGTGCCAGCAGTGACAGCTCTGGGGCCAACGTCCTGACTTTC.

This clone has just a few counts. The J gene is TRBJ1-5, the V gene TRBV25-1; the D gene is possibly TRBD1 (5 bases). The V gene's germline CDR1 is MGHDK and CDR2 SYGVNS. There are 13 residues in the CDR3. Trimming took 3 bases from V and 4 from J, leaving 7 bases between them. CDR3 nucleotide sequence: TGTGCCAGCAGTGACAGGGTGAATCAGCCCCAGCATTTT. Protein: CASSDRVNQPQHF.

The chain couples TRBV7-2 to TRBJ2-3, with TRBD2 matching over 10 bases. The V segment lost 3 bases and the J segment 4 bases; nucleotides outside the gene matches: 4. The germline V gene encodes CDR1 SGHTA and CDR2 FQGNSA. The CDR3 runs 15 residues. CDR3 loop: CASSLSGRGPDTQYF. The CDR3 bases are TGTGCCAGCAGCTTGAGCGGGAGGGGGCCAGATACGCAGTATTTT.

In this sample, this clone turned up a few times. The chain uses TRBV5-1 and TRBJ2-7; TRBD2 agrees at 11 bases. Losses at the gene ends were 0 bases for V and 1 base for J; bases not matched to a gene: 3. The CDR3 consists of 16 residues. Germline V gene sequence: CDR1 SGHRS, CDR2 YFSETQ. The CDR3 protein is CASSLEGTSGSYEQYF. As DNA, the CDR3 is TGCGCCAGCAGCTTGGAAGGGACTAGCGGATCCTACGAGCAGTACTTC.

This chain links TRBV7-9 with TRBJ1-2; D might be TRBD1 (5 bases). The length of the CDR3 is 14 residues. Trimming shortened V by 4 bases and J by 6 bases, and 15 bases separated the two germline ends. Germline-derived CDR1 and CDR2 are SEHNR and FQNEAQ (reference sequence). For the CDR3, the DNA is TGTGCCAGCAGCTCCACGGGGGGGGTAAATGGCTACACCTTC. The encoded protein is CASSSTGGVNGYTF.

This clone was counted a few times. CDR3 amino acids: CASSQDRLASDTQYF. The CDR3 DNA follows: TGTGCCAGCAGCCAAGATCGGCTAGCCTCAGATACGCAGTATTTT. The J gene is TRBJ2-3, the V gene TRBV4-2; D possibly corresponds to TRBD2 (5 bases). Germline V gene sequence: CDR1 LGHNA, CDR2 YNFKEQ. This CDR3 comprises 15 residues. Trimming took 0 bases from V and 4 from J, leaving 11 bases between them.

Only a few counts were recorded for this clone. The V call is TRBV9, the J call TRBJ1-2; a weak D match, TRBD1 (6 bases). This CDR3 has 14 amino acids. Trimming pared 2 bases from V and 3 bases from J, leaving 11 bases between. Germline V gives CDR1 SGDLS, CDR2 YYNGEE. The CDR3 DNA reads as TGTGCCAGCAGCGTCGGCAGGGGAGACTATGGCTACACCTTC. Its translation is CASSVGRGDYGYTF.